These 9 T cell receptor beta chains were sequenced from one sample in a study of T-cell reconstitution after alpha-beta-depleted transplantation in children. For TCRbeta, the library was prepared with unique molecular identifiers. TCRdb recomputed calls from the PCR reads with MiXCR, one row per CDR3 protein. Of 200,000 to 250,000 distinct CDR3 sequences detected, roughly 10% appear once; the ten largest clones hold 28%. The material sequenced was PBMCs, taken before TCRalphabeta/CD19-depleted stem cell transplant. The source of these receptors is a child less than two years old with acute myeloid leukemia, due to receive a stem cell transplant.

In this sample, this clonotype turned up many times. The genes are TRBV19 and TRBJ2-7, with no clear D. The V end was cut by 5 bases, the J end by 0 bases, with 8 bases between. Germline V gene lookup returns CDR1 LNHDA and CDR2 SQIVND (reference sequence). CDR3 length: 13 residues. The CDR3 loop is CASSVKSSYEQYF. The CDR3 nucleotides read TGTGCCAGTAGTGTGAAGAGCTCCTACGAGCAGTACTTC.

This clonotype has a count of ten or more. CDR3 coding DNA: TGCGCCAGCAGCAACGAAACCGGGACGGTGAACACCGGGGAGCTGTTTTTT. Its protein is CASSNETGTVNTGELFF. The chain couples TRBV5-1 to TRBJ2-2, with D perhaps TRBD1 or TRBD2 (5 bases each). There are 17 residues in the CDR3. Germline-derived CDR1 and CDR2 are SGHRS and YFSETQ. The V end was cut by 4 bases, the J end by 1 base, with 17 bases between. Variable domain in full (rest from reference TRBV5-1 and TRBJ2-2): KAGVTQTPRYLIKTRGQQVTLSCSPISGHRSVSWYQQTPGQGLQFLFEYFSETQRNKGNFPGRFSGRQFSNSRSEMNVSTLELGDSALYLCASSNETGTVNTGELFFGEGSRLTVL.

This clonotype was seen many times. The chain uses TRBV5-1 and TRBJ2-2, with a weak D call TRBD1 (5 bases). V was clipped by 0 bases and J by 8 bases, with 14 bases between them. CDR1 is SGHRS, CDR2 YFSETQ, per germline. This CDR3 spans 15 amino acids. The CDR3 sequence: CASSLVAGNEGELFF. The CDR3 nucleotides read TGCGCCAGCAGCTTGGTGGCAGGGAATGAAGGGGAGCTGTTTTTT.

This clonotype was seen at least ten times. V usage is TRBV6-2 or TRBV6-3 and J usage is TRBJ2-7; no firm D call. Germline V gives CDR1 MNHEY, CDR2 SVGEGT. The CDR3 covers 12 residues. Trimming pared 4 bases from V and 4 bases from J, leaving 8 bases between. DNA for the CDR3: TGTGCCAGCAGTTCCGACGGGTACGAGCAGTACTTC. Translation gives CASSSDGYEQYF.

This clonotype was observed many times. The chain joins TRBV5-1 to TRBJ2-5, with 12 bases aligning to TRBD2. J was trimmed by 4 bases and V by 2 bases; bases with no gene match: 9. The CDR3 extends over 17 amino acids. CDR1 SGHRS and CDR2 YFSETQ come from the germline V gene. The CDR3 nucleotides read TGCGCCAGCAGCTTCCGGACTAGCGGGAACCTACCAGAGACCCAGTACTTC. The encoded protein is CASSFRTSGNLPETQYF. The complete variable domain, with remaining parts taken from reference TRBV5-1 and TRBJ2-5, reads KAGVTQTPRYLIKTRGQQVTLSCSPISGHRSVSWYQQTPGQGLQFLFEYFSETQRNKGNFPGRFSGRQFSNSRSEMNVSTLELGDSALYLCASSFRTSGNLPETQYFGPGTRLLVL.

In this sample, this clonotype turned up many times. The CDR3 nucleotides are TGTGCCAGCAGGGAGACAGGGGCAGAGACCCAGTACTTC. Translated, it gives CASRETGAETQYF. The chain couples TRBV5-5 to TRBJ2-5; 8 bases map to TRBD1. Germline CDR1 and CDR2: SGHKS and YYEKEE (reference sequence). The V segment lost 5 bases and the J segment 4 bases; nucleotides outside the gene matches: 4. CDR3 length equals 13 residues.

This clonotype was detected many times. The rearrangement uses TRBV20-1 and TRBJ2-6, with D unresolved. This CDR3 contains 14 residues. V was shortened by 5 bases and J by 1 base, with 9 bases between the two germline ends. CDR1 and CDR2 from the germline V gene are DFQATT and SNEGSKA (reference sequence). The DNA of the CDR3 is TGCAGTGCTCGGGCCTTATCTGGGGCCAACGTCCTGACTTTC. Translating gives CSARALSGANVLTF.

This clonotype has at least ten counts. The gene calls are TRBV12-3 or TRBV12-4 and TRBJ2-5, with D possibly matching TRBD1 (6 bases). The CDR3 runs 13 residues. V lost 5 bases and J lost 2, with 9 bases in between. The CDR3 spells CASSPTGQETQYF. In DNA form, the CDR3 reads TGTGCCAGCAGTCCGACAGGTCAAGAGACCCAGTACTTC.

There are a few counts of this clonotype. The V and J genes are TRBV20-1 and TRBJ2-7; 12 nucleotides line up with TRBD1. The germline CDR1 and CDR2 sequences are DFQATT and SNEGSKA (reference sequence). The CDR3 length is 15 residues. CDR3 loop: CFWGGTGGRSYEQYF. DNA for the CDR3: TGCTTCTGGGGCGGGACAGGGGGCCGCTCCTACGAGCAGTACTTC.